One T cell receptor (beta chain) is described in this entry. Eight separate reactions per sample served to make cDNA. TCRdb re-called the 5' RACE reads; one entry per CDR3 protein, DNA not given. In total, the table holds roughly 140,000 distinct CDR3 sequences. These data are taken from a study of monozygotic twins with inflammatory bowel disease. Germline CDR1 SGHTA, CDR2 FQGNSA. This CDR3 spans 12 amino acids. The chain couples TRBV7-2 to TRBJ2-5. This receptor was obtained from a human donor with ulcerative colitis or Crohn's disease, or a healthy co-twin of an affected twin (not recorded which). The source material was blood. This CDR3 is CASRLAGETQYF.